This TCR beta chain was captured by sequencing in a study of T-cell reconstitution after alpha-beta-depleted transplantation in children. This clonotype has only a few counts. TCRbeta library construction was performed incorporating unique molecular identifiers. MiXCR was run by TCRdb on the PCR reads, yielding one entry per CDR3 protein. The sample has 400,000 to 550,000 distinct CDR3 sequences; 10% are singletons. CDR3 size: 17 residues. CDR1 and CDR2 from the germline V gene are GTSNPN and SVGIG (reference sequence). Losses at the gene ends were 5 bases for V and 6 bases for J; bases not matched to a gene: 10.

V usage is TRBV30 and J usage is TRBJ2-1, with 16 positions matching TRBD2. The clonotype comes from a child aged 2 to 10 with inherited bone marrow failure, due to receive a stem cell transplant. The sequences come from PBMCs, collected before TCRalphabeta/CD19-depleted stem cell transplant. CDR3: CAWEPGLAGGFPNEQFF. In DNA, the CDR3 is TGTGCCTGGGAGCCGGGACTAGCGGGAGGGTTTCCCAATGAGCAGTTCTTC.